These T cell receptor beta chains were read from a single sample in a study of T cell responses to AZD1222 COVID-19 vaccine. Clones were read by immunoSEQ multiplex PCR, and TCRdb kept only the in-frame ones, dropping some. Among approximately 110,000 clones listed, over 85% were seen once. Sequenced here: peripheral blood, sampled on day 0 of AZD1222 vaccination. The origin of the receptors is an adult in good health. Both conserved end residues are part of each CDR3. Fields, in order: clone size, V gene, CDR3 length, J gene, D gene, CDR3 DNA, CDR3 protein. A D gene is named only where the DNA matches it firmly. Rows may omit the clone size; those that give it use once, few, many or a size class.

abundance: NA; v_gene: TRBV25-1; len: 16; j_gene: TRBJ1-4; d_gene: NA; CDR3nt: TGTGCCAGCAGTGAACAGAGGAGCGCAACTAATGAAAAACTGTTTTTT; CDR3aa: CASSEQRSATNEKLFF
abundance: once; v_gene: TRBV3-1/TRBV3-2; len: 11; j_gene: TRBJ1-1; d_gene: NA; CDR3nt: TGTGCCAGCCGGGGGGTCACTGAAGCTTTCTTT; CDR3aa: CASRGVTEAFF
abundance: NA; v_gene: TRBV7-8; len: 16; j_gene: TRBJ2-7; d_gene: TRBD1; CDR3nt: TGTGCCAGCAGCCCCCCCGGTCAGGACAGGGGCTACGAGCAGTACTTC; CDR3aa: CASSPPGQDRGYEQYF
abundance: NA; v_gene: TRBV29-1; len: 17; j_gene: TRBJ2-5; d_gene: TRBD2; CDR3nt: TGCAGCGTTCCTTTCGGGCGGGGACTAGCGGGTCAAGAGACCCAGTACTTC; CDR3aa: CSVPFGRGLAGQETQYF
abundance: once; v_gene: TRBV6-5; len: 13; j_gene: TRBJ1-2; d_gene: NA; CDR3nt: TGTGCCAGCAGTTTGGAAGGGTACTATGGCTACACCTTC; CDR3aa: CASSLEGYYGYTF
abundance: NA; v_gene: TRBV15; len: 12; j_gene: TRBJ2-2; d_gene: NA; CDR3nt: TGTGCCACTCAGGAGGGGACCGGGGAGCTGTTTTTT; CDR3aa: CATQEGTGELFF
abundance: NA; v_gene: TRBV7-8; len: 14; j_gene: TRBJ2-5; d_gene: TRBD1; CDR3nt: TGTGCCAGCAGCCACCACAGGGGTTTAGAGACCCAGTACTTC; CDR3aa: CASSHHRGLETQYF
abundance: NA; v_gene: TRBV6-5; len: 15; j_gene: TRBJ2-7; d_gene: NA; CDR3nt: TGTGCCAGCACCTCCCCCCGGGGAGGGGGCAGCGAGCAGTACTTC; CDR3aa: CASTSPRGGGSEQYF
abundance: once; v_gene: TRBV6-5; len: 15; j_gene: TRBJ1-3; d_gene: NA; CDR3nt: TGTGCCAGCAGTTACTCCCGAGTCTCTGGAAACACCATATATTTT; CDR3aa: CASSYSRVSGNTIYF
abundance: once; v_gene: TRBV7-9; len: 15; j_gene: TRBJ1-4; d_gene: TRBD1; CDR3nt: TGTGCCAGCAGCACACCGGGACAGGGCTATGAAAAACTGTTTTTT; CDR3aa: CASSTPGQGYEKLFF
abundance: NA; v_gene: TRBV12-5; len: 17; j_gene: TRBJ2-6; d_gene: TRBD1; CDR3nt: TGTGCTAGGGACAGGGGGCCTCTTGAACCTGGGGCCAACGTCCTGACTTTC; CDR3aa: CARDRGPLEPGANVLTF
abundance: NA; v_gene: TRBV6-5; len: 14; j_gene: TRBJ2-7; d_gene: NA; CDR3nt: TGTGCCAGCAGACCCTTTACACATTCCTACGAGCAGTACTTC; CDR3aa: CASRPFTHSYEQYF
abundance: NA; v_gene: TRBV5-1; len: 17; j_gene: TRBJ1-6; d_gene: TRBD1; CDR3nt: TGCGCCAGCAGCCCTGCGAGTATCGGGACAGGAATTTCACCCCTCCACTTT; CDR3aa: CASSPASIGTGISPLHF
abundance: NA; v_gene: TRBV6-2/TRBV6-3; len: 12; j_gene: TRBJ1-2; d_gene: NA; CDR3nt: TGTGCCAGCAGTTACTCAAACTATGGCTACACCTTC; CDR3aa: CASSYSNYGYTF
abundance: NA; v_gene: TRBV18; len: 18; j_gene: TRBJ1-1; d_gene: TRBD1; CDR3nt: TGTGCCAGCTCACCACTAGGGGACAGGGGCCAAATGAACACTGAAGCTTTCTTT; CDR3aa: CASSPLGDRGQMNTEAFF
abundance: few; v_gene: TRBV5-5; len: 15; j_gene: TRBJ1-1; d_gene: NA; CDR3nt: TGTGCCAGCAGCTTTAGCATAAACATGAACACTGAAGCTTTCTTT; CDR3aa: CASSFSINMNTEAFF
abundance: once; v_gene: TRBV5-8; len: 16; j_gene: TRBJ2-3; d_gene: TRBD1; CDR3nt: TGTGCCAGCAGCCCCTCGACAGGGGGCGGCACAGATACGCAGTATTTT; CDR3aa: CASSPSTGGGTDTQYF
abundance: NA; v_gene: TRBV13; len: 14; j_gene: TRBJ1-2; d_gene: TRBD1; CDR3nt: TGTGCCAGCAGCACCGACAGGGGTTACTATGGCTACACCTTC; CDR3aa: CASSTDRGYYGYTF
abundance: NA; v_gene: TRBV9; len: 16; j_gene: TRBJ2-7; d_gene: TRBD2; CDR3nt: TGTGCCAGCAGCGTAGCCCCTAGCGGGAGGACCCTGGAGCAGTACTTC; CDR3aa: CASSVAPSGRTLEQYF
abundance: NA; v_gene: TRBV4-2; len: 14; j_gene: TRBJ1-6; d_gene: NA; CDR3nt: TGTGCCAGCAGTCAACGGGGGCATAATTCACCCCTCCACTTT; CDR3aa: CASSQRGHNSPLHF
abundance: NA; v_gene: TRBV9; len: 16; j_gene: TRBJ2-1; d_gene: NA; CDR3nt: TGTGCCAGCAGCGTAGTGGCGGGGGCCTCCTACAATGAGCAGTTCTTC; CDR3aa: CASSVVAGASYNEQFF
abundance: NA; v_gene: TRBV7-9; len: 15; j_gene: TRBJ2-3; d_gene: TRBD1; CDR3nt: TGTGCCAGCAGCCACCTTGATACGGGACAGAAAAAGCAGTATTTT; CDR3aa: CASSHLDTGQKKQYF
abundance: NA; v_gene: TRBV7-8; len: 14; j_gene: TRBJ2-7; d_gene: TRBD1; CDR3nt: TGTGCCAGCAGCCGTAAGACAGGGGACCACGAGCAGTACTTC; CDR3aa: CASSRKTGDHEQYF
abundance: once; v_gene: TRBV6-5; len: 16; j_gene: TRBJ1-6; d_gene: NA; CDR3nt: TGTGCCAGCAGATACCTTAAAGAGTCGAATAATTCACCCCTCCACTTT; CDR3aa: CASRYLKESNNSPLHF
abundance: NA; v_gene: TRBV28; len: 12; j_gene: TRBJ1-1; d_gene: NA; CDR3nt: TGTGCCAGCAGTTTAGTGACAGATGAAGCTTTCTTT; CDR3aa: CASSLVTDEAFF
abundance: NA; v_gene: TRBV3-1/TRBV3-2; len: 17; j_gene: TRBJ2-6; d_gene: TRBD2; CDR3nt: TGTGCCAGCAGCCAGACTAGCGGGTTCTCTGGGGCCAACGTCCTGACTTTC; CDR3aa: CASSQTSGFSGANVLTF
abundance: NA; v_gene: TRBV6-5; len: 15; j_gene: TRBJ2-1; d_gene: NA; CDR3nt: TGTGCCACCCATAAAACTTTTACTACGGACAATGAGCAGTTCTTC; CDR3aa: CATHKTFTTDNEQFF
abundance: NA; v_gene: TRBV3-1/TRBV3-2; len: 16; j_gene: TRBJ2-2; d_gene: NA; CDR3nt: TGTGCCAGCAGCCAAGCCCTTGGTAGGGGAACCGGGGAGCTGTTTTTT; CDR3aa: CASSQALGRGTGELFF
abundance: NA; v_gene: TRBV6-1; len: 14; j_gene: TRBJ2-1; d_gene: TRBD2; CDR3nt: TGTGCCAGCAGTGAAGGGCGGGGGTGGAATGAGCAGTTCTTC; CDR3aa: CASSEGRGWNEQFF
abundance: NA; v_gene: TRBV9; len: 14; j_gene: TRBJ2-3; d_gene: NA; CDR3nt: TGTGCCAGCACCCCAAGGGCTAGCGCAGATACGCAGTATTTT; CDR3aa: CASTPRASADTQYF
abundance: NA; v_gene: TRBV30; len: 14; j_gene: TRBJ1-4; d_gene: NA; CDR3nt: TGTGCCTGGAATCAGGGGCGAACTAATGAAAAACTGTTTTTT; CDR3aa: CAWNQGRTNEKLFF
abundance: NA; v_gene: TRBV5-1; len: 16; j_gene: TRBJ1-1; d_gene: NA; CDR3nt: TGCGCCAGCAGCTCCAATGCCGGGACACTGAACACTGAAGCTTTCTTT; CDR3aa: CASSSNAGTLNTEAFF
abundance: NA; v_gene: TRBV12-5; len: 21; j_gene: TRBJ2-6; d_gene: NA; CDR3nt: TGTGCTAGTGGTTTGGTAGATGGGTTCGCCGAAGGCCTCGGGGGGGCCAACGTCCTGACTTTC; CDR3aa: CASGLVDGFAEGLGGANVLTF
abundance: NA; v_gene: TRBV2; len: 13; j_gene: TRBJ2-7; d_gene: NA; CDR3nt: TGTGCCAGCAGTGAAGGGGCCCGCTACGAGCAGTACTTC; CDR3aa: CASSEGARYEQYF
abundance: few; v_gene: TRBV5-1; len: 14; j_gene: TRBJ2-5; d_gene: NA; CDR3nt: TGCGCCAGCAGCCAGTTAGGGGGTACGGAGACCCAGTACTTC; CDR3aa: CASSQLGGTETQYF
abundance: NA; v_gene: TRBV3-1/TRBV3-2; len: 17; j_gene: TRBJ2-1; d_gene: NA; CDR3nt: TGTGCCAGCAGCCAAAGAGTTTCGAGCGCTTTTTACAATGAGCAGTTCTTC; CDR3aa: CASSQRVSSAFYNEQFF
abundance: NA; v_gene: TRBV18; len: 19; j_gene: TRBJ1-3; d_gene: NA; CDR3nt: TGTGCCAGCTCACCACTGAGTTCGTCCGGACCATCCTCTGGAAACACCATATATTTT; CDR3aa: CASSPLSSSGPSSGNTIYF
abundance: NA; v_gene: TRBV5-4; len: 16; j_gene: TRBJ1-4; d_gene: TRBD1; CDR3nt: TGTGCCAGCAGCCTGGCCTTAGGGACAGGGGGGGAAAAACTGTTTTTT; CDR3aa: CASSLALGTGGEKLFF
abundance: NA; v_gene: TRBV7-9; len: 13; j_gene: TRBJ2-7; d_gene: NA; CDR3nt: TGTGCCAGCAGCTTGGGACATGACTACGAGCAGTACTTC; CDR3aa: CASSLGHDYEQYF
abundance: NA; v_gene: TRBV28; len: 13; j_gene: TRBJ1-1; d_gene: NA; CDR3nt: TGTGCCAGCAGCGCAGATTTCAACACTGAAGCTTTCTTT; CDR3aa: CASSADFNTEAFF
abundance: NA; v_gene: TRBV9; len: 15; j_gene: TRBJ2-1; d_gene: NA; CDR3nt: TGTGCCAGCAGCGTAGGGGCTAGCCCGGGCGGTGAGCAGTTCTTC; CDR3aa: CASSVGASPGGEQFF
abundance: NA; v_gene: TRBV12-2; len: 15; j_gene: TRBJ1-1; d_gene: NA; CDR3nt: TGTGCAAGTCGCTCCCGGAGGGTAGTTTTCCCTGAAGCTTTCTTT; CDR3aa: CASRSRRVVFPEAFF
abundance: NA; v_gene: TRBV5-1; len: 16; j_gene: TRBJ2-3; d_gene: TRBD2; CDR3nt: TGCGCCAGCAGCTTGTTGACTAGCGGGGGCACAGATACGCAGTATTTT; CDR3aa: CASSLLTSGGTDTQYF
abundance: NA; v_gene: TRBV5-1; len: 16; j_gene: TRBJ2-2; d_gene: TRBD2; CDR3nt: TGCGCCAGCAGCCCCTTGGCGGGAGGGCCCGGCGGGGAGCTGTTTTTT; CDR3aa: CASSPLAGGPGGELFF
abundance: few; v_gene: TRBV5-1; len: 16; j_gene: TRBJ2-7; d_gene: NA; CDR3nt: TGCGCCAGCAGCTTGGCCAGGGGCGGGAGCCCCTACGAGCAGTACTTC; CDR3aa: CASSLARGGSPYEQYF
abundance: NA; v_gene: TRBV29-1; len: 12; j_gene: TRBJ2-5; d_gene: NA; CDR3nt: TGCAGCACCGGACCCAGAGAAGAGACCCAGTACTTC; CDR3aa: CSTGPREETQYF
abundance: NA; v_gene: TRBV27; len: 15; j_gene: TRBJ1-1; d_gene: TRBD1; CDR3nt: TGTGCCAGCAGTTCCGGGACAGGGATTTGGACTGAAGCTTTCTTT; CDR3aa: CASSSGTGIWTEAFF
abundance: NA; v_gene: TRBV29-1; len: 16; j_gene: TRBJ2-3; d_gene: TRBD2; CDR3nt: TGCAGCGTCGGACGCCCCCGGCGGGGGGAGGTAGATACGCAGTATTTT; CDR3aa: CSVGRPRRGEVDTQYF